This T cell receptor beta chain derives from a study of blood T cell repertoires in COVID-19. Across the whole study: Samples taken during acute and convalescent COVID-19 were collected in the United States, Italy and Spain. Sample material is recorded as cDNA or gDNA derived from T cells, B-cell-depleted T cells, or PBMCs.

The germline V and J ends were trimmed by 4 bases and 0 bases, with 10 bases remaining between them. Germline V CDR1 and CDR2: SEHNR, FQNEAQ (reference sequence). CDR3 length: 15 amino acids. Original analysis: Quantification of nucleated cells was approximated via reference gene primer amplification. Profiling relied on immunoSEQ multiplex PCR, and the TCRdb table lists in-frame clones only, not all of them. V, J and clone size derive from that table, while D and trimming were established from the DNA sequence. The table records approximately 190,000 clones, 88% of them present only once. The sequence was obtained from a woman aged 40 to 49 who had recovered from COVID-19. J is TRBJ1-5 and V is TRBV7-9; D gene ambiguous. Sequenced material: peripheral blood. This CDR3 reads CASSSTLYSNQPQHF. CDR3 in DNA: TGTGCCAGCAGCTCGACACTTTATAGCAATCAGCCCCAGCATTTT.